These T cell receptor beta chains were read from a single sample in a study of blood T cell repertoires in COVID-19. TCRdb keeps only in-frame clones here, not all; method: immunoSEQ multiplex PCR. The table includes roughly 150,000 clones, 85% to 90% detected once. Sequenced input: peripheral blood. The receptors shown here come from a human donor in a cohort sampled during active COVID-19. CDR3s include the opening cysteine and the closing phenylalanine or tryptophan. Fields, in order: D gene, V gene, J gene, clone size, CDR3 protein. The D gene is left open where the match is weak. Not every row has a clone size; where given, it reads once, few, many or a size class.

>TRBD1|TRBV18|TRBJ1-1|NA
CASSRTGNTEAFF
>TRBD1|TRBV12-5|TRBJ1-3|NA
CASGTGLSGNTIYF
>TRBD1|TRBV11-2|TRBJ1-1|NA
CASSLEATTGGMRKAFF
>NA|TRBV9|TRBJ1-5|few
CASSASGQSNQPQHF
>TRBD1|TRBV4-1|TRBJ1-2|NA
CASSLGTGGDYGYTF
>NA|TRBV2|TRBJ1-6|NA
CASASGSPLHF
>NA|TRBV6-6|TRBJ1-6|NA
CASSDAGSPLHF
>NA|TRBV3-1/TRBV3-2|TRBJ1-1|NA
CASSQVRVTEAFF
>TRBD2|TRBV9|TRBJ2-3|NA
CASNRGGPDTQYF
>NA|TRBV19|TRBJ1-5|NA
CASSGQRLYSNQPQHF
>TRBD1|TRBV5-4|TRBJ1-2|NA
CASIQSRDRAHYGYTF
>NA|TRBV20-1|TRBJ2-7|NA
CSASNRRANSYEQYF
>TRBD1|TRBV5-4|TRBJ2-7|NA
CASSPGQGAPYEQYF
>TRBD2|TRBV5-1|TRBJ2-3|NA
CASRLAGVFTDTQYF
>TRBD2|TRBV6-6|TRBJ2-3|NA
CASRGLISTDTQYF
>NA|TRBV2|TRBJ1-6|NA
CASSEGGEGNSPLHF
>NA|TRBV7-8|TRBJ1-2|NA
CASRSGYGYTF
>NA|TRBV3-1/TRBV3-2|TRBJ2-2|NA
CASSQVVSAGANITGELFF
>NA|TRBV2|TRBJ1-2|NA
CASRVGVTYGYTF
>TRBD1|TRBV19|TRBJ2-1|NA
CASSIRFRGTGYSYNEQFF
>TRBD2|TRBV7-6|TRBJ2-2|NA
CASSLELSGRLAGELFF
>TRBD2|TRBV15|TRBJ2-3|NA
CATSRGLAGEIDTQYF
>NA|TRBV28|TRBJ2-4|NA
CASSSEQKNIQYF
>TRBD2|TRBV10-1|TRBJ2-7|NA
CAIKAGGGPYEQYF
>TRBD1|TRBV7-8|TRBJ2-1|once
CASSRDRVSEQFF
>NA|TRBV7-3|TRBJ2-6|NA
CASSPREGGSSGANVLTF
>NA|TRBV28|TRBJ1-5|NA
CASSGGGLSNQPQHF
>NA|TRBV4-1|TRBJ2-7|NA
CASSQVHPGSYEQYF